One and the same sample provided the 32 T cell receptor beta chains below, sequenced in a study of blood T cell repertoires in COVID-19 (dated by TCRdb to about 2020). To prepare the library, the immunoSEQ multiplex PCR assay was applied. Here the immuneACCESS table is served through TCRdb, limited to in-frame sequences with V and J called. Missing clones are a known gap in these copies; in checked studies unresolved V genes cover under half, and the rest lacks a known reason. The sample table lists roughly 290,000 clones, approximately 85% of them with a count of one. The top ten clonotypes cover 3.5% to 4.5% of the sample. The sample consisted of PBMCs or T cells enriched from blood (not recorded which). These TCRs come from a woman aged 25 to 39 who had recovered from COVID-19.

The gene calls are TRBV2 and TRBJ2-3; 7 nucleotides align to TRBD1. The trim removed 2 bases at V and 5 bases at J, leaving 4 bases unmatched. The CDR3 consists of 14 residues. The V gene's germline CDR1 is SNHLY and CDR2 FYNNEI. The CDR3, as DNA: TGTGCCAGCAGTGAAAGGACAGGAAAAGATACGCAGTATTTT. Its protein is CASSERTGKDTQYF.

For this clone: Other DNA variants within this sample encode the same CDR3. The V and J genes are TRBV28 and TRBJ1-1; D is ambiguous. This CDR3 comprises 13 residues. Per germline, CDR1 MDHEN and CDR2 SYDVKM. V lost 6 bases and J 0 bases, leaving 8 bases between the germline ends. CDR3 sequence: CASSLRVNTEAFF. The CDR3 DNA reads TGTGCCAGCAGCTTGAGGGTGAACACTGAAGCTTTCTTT. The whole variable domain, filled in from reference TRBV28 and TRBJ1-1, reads DVKVTQSSRYLVKRTGEKVFLECVQDMDHENMFWYRQDPGLGLRLIYFSYDVKMKEKGDIPEGYSVSREKKERFSLILESASTNQTSMYLCASSLRVNTEAFFGQGTRLTVV.

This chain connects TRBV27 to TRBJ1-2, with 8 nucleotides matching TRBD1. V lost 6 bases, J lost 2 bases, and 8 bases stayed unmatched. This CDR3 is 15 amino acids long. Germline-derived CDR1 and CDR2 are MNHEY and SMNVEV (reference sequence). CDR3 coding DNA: TGTGCCAGCAGCTGGTGGACAGGGATCAACTATGGCTACACCTTC. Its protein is CASSWWTGINYGYTF.

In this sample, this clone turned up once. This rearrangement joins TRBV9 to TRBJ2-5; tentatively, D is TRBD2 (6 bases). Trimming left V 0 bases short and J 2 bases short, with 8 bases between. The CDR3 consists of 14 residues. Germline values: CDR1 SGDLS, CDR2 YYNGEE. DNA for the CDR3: TGTGCCAGCAGCGTAGCGGGAGCACAAGAGACCCAGTACTTC. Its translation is CASSVAGAQETQYF.

The CDR3 here is CASSLRYYEQYF. Written as DNA, the CDR3 is TGTGCCAGCAGCCTGAGGTATTACGAGCAGTACTTC. The chain links TRBV3-1 (or the pseudogene TRBV3-2) to TRBJ2-7; D call uncertain. This CDR3 is built from 12 residues. Germline CDR1 reads LGHDT; CDR2 reads YNNKEL (reference sequence). Between the trimmed V and J ends, which lost 4 bases and 4 bases, there was a span of 8 bases.

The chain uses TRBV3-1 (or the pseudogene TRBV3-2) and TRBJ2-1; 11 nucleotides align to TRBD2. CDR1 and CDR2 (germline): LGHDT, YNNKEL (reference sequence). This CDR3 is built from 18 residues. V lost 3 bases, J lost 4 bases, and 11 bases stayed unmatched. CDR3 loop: CASSHSSYGTSGYNEQFF. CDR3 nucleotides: TGTGCCAGCAGCCATTCCTCGTACGGGACTAGCGGTTACAATGAGCAGTTCTTC.

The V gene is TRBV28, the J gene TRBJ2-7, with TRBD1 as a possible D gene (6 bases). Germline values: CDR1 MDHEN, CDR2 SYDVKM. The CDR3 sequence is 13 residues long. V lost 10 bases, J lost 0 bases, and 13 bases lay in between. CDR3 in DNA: TGTGCCACCCACAGGGTCAACTCCTACGAGCAGTACTTC. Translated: CATHRVNSYEQYF.

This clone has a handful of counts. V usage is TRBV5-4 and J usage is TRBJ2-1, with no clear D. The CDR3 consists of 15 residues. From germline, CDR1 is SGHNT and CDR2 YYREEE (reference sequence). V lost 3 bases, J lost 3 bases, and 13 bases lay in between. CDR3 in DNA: TGTGCCAGCAGCTCGACAACAAATGGCTACAATGAGCAGTTCTTC. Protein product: CASSSTTNGYNEQFF. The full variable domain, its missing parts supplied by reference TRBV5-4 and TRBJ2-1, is ETGVTQSPTHLIKTRGQQVTLRCSSQSGHNTVSWYQQALGQGPQFIFQYYREEENGRGNFPPRFSGLQFPNYSSELNVNALELDDSALYLCASSSTTNGYNEQFFGPGTRLTVL.

The CDR3, as DNA: TGTGCCAGCAGTTACTTCCAACAGTACATGAACACTGAAGCTTTCTTT. It is translated as CASSYFQQYMNTEAFF. The chain couples TRBV6-2 or TRBV6-3 to TRBJ1-1; no definite D call. The CDR3 is made up of 16 amino acids. V lost 1 base and J 0 bases, leaving 12 bases between the germline ends. The germline V gene encodes CDR1 MNHEY and CDR2 SVGEGT.

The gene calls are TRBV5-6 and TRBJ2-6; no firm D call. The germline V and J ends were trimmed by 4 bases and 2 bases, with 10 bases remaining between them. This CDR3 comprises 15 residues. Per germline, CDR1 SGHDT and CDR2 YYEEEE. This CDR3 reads CASSPEIPGANVLTF. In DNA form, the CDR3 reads TGTGCCAGCAGCCCAGAAATACCTGGGGCCAACGTCCTGACTTTC. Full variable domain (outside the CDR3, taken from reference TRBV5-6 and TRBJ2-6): DAGVTQSPTHLIKTRGQQVTLRCSPKSGHDTVSWYQQALGQGPQFIFQYYEEEERQRGNFPDRFSGHQFPNYSSELNVNALLLGDSALYLCASSPEIPGANVLTFGAGSRLTVL.

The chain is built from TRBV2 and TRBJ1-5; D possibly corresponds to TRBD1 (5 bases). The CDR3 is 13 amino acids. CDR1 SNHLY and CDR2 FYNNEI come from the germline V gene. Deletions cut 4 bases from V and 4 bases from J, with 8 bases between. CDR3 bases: TGTGCCAGCAGTGCCCGACAGAATCAGCCCCAGCATTTT. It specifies CASSARQNQPQHF.

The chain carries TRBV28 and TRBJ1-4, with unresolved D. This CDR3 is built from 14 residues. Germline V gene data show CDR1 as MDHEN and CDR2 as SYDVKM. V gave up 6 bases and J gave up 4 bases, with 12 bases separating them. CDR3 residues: CASSPGGRNEKLFF. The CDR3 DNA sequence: TGTGCCAGCAGCCCTGGAGGGCGTAATGAAAAACTGTTTTTT.

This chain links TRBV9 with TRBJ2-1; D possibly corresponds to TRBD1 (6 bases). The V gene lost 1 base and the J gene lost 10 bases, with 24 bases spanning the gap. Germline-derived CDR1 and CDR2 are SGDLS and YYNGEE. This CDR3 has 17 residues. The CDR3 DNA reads TGTGCCAGCAGCGTAACCATTCGACAGGAACCCTTAAGGGAGCAGTTCTTC. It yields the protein CASSVTIRQEPLREQFF.

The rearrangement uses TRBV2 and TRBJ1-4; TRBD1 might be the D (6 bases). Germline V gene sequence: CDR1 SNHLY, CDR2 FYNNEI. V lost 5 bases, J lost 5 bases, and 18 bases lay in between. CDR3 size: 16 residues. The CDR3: CASSMTRGRVNEKLFF. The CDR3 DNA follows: TGTGCCAGCAGTATGACCAGGGGTCGCGTGAATGAAAAACTGTTTTTT.

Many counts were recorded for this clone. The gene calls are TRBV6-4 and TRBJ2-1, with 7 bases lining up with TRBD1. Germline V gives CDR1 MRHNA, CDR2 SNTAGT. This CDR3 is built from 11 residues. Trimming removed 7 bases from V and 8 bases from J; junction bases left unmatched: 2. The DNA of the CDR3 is TGTGCCAGCAATACAGGGGATGAGCAGTTCTTC. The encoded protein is CASNTGDEQFF.

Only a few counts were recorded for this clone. This chain's CDR3 is CASSPSRDTEAFF. The CDR3 nucleotides read TGTGCCAGCTCTCCAAGTCGGGACACTGAAGCTTTCTTT. J is TRBJ1-1 and V is TRBV18; D is ambiguous. From germline, CDR1 is KGHSH and CDR2 LQKENI. With 6 bases removed from V and 3 bases from J, the gap between germline ends came to 11 bases. The CDR3 sequence is 13 residues long.

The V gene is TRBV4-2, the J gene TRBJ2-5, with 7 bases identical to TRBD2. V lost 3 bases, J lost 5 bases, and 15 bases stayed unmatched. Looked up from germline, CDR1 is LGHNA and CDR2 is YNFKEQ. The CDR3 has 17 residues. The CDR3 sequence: CASSQEYGGGPRETQYF. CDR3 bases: TGTGCCAGCAGCCAGGAATATGGGGGAGGGCCTCGGGAGACCCAGTACTTC.

The CDR3 loop is CASDSPSSGRGYNEQFF. DNA of the CDR3: TGTGCCAGCGACTCCCCGTCTAGCGGGAGGGGCTACAATGAGCAGTTCTTC. The V gene is TRBV30, the J gene TRBJ2-1; 12 nucleotides agree with TRBD2. The CDR3 totals 17 residues. Germline V gene lookup returns CDR1 GTSNPN and CDR2 SVGIG (reference sequence). V trimming: 8 bases; J trimming: 3 bases; junction bases outside the gene matches: 14.

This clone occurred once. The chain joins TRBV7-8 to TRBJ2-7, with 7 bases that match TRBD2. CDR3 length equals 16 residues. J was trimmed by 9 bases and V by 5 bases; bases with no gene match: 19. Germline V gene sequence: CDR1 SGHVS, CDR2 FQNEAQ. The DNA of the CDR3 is TGTGCCAGCAGCCCCTCTCTCGGGAGCTCACCGGGGGGGCAGTACTTC. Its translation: CASSPSLGSSPGGQYF.

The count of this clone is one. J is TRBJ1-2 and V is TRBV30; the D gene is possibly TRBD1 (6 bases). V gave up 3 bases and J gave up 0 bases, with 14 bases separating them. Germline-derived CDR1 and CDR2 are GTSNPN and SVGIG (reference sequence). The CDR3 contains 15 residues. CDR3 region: CAWRLQGAANYGYTF. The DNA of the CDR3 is TGTGCCTGGAGACTACAGGGTGCCGCTAACTATGGCTACACCTTC.

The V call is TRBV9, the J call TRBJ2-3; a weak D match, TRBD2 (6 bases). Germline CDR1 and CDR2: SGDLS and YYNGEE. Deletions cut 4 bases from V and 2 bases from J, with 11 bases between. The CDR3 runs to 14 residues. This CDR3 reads CASSRDSYTDTQYF. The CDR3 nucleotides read TGTGCCAGCAGCCGGGACTCCTACACAGATACGCAGTATTTT. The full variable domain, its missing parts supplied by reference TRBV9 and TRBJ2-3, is DSGVTQTPKHLITATGQRVTLRCSPRSGDLSVYWYQQSLDQGLQFLIQYYNGEERAKGNILERFSAQQFPDLHSELNLSSLELGDSALYFCASSRDSYTDTQYFGPGTRLTVL.

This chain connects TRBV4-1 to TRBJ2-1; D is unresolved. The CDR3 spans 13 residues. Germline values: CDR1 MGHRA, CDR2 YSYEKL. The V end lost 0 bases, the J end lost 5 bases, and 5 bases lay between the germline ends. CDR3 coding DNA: TGCGCCAGCAGCCAAGATTCTGACAATGAGCAGTTCTTC. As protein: CASSQDSDNEQFF.

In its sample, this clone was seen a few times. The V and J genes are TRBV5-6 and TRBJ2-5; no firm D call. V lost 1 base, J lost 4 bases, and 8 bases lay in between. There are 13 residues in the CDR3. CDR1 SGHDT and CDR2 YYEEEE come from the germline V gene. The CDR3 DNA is TGTGCCAGCAGCTTGCGGTCCGGAGAGACCCAGTACTTC. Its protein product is CASSLRSGETQYF.

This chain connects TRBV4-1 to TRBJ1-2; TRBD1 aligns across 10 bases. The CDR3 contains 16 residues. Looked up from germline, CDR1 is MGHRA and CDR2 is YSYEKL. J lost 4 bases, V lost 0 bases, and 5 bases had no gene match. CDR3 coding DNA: TGCGCCAGCAGCCAAGACCGGACAGGGGGGACCTATGGCTACACCTTC. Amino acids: CASSQDRTGGTYGYTF.

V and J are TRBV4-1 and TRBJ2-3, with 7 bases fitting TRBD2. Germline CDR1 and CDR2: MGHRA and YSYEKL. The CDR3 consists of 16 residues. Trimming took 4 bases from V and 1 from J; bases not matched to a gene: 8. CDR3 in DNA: TGCGCCAGCAGCCGCGATAGCGGGTTGGGCACAGATACGCAGTATTTT. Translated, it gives CASSRDSGLGTDTQYF.

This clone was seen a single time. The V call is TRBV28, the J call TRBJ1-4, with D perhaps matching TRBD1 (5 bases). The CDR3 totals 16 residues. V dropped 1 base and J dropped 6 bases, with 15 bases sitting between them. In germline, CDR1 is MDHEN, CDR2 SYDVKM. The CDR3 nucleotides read TGTGCCAGCAGTTTATATGGGGCAGCCAGTTATGAAAAACTGTTTTTT. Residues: CASSLYGAASYEKLFF.

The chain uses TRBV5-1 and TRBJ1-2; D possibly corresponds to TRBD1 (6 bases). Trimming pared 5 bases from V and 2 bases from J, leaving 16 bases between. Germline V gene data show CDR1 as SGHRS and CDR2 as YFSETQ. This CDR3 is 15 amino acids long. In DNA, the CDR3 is TGCGCCAGCAGTCCGGACAGCCGATCCAACTATGGCTACACCTTC. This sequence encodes CASSPDSRSNYGYTF.

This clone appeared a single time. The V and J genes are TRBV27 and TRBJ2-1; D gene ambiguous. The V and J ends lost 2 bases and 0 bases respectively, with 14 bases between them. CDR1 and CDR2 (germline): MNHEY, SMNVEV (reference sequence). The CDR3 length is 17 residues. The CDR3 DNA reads TGTGCCAGCAGTTTACGGTCTGGGCCACCCTCCTACAATGAGCAGTTCTTC. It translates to CASSLRSGPPSYNEQFF.

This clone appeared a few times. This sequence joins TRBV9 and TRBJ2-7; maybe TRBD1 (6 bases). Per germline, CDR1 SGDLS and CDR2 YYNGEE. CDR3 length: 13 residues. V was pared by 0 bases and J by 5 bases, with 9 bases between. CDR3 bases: TGTGCCAGCAGCGTAGACAGGGCCGACGAGCAGTACTTC. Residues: CASSVDRADEQYF.

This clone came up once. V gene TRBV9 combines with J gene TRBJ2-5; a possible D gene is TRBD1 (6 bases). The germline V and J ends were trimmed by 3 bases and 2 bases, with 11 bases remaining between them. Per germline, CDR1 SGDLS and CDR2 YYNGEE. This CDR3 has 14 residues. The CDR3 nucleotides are TGTGCCAGCAGCGCCCATACAGGGCAAGAGACCCAGTACTTC. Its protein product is CASSAHTGQETQYF.

The CDR3 DNA sequence: TGTGCCAGCAGCAAACATGCTGGGGACAGGGACTACTACGAGCAGTACTTC. Amino acid sequence: CASSKHAGDRDYYEQYF. This chain links TRBV21-1 with TRBJ2-7; the table's D call, TRBD1, was not checked against the DNA. TRBV21-1 is described as a pseudogene. This CDR3 has 17 residues.

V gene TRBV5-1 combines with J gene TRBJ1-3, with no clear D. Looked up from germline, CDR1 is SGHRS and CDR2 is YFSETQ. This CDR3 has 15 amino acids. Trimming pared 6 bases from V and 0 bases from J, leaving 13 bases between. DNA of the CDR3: TGCGCCAGCACCTCGGCAGGCAACTCTGGAAACACCATATATTTT. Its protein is CASTSAGNSGNTIYF.